This passage covers 26 T cell receptor beta chains from one sample sequenced in a study of T-cell memory formation after mild COVID-19. TCRdb reprocessed the 5' RACE reads with MiXCR, giving one entry per CDR3 protein. The data hold about 90,000 distinct CDR3 sequences, with about 13% observed a single time. Input material: PBMCs or a T cell subset sorted from them (not recorded which). The receptors were gathered from an adult woman who had mild COVID-19 (a few samples of this study predate the infection). Cell type and time point are not known.

This rearrangement joins TRBV6-2 or TRBV6-3 to TRBJ1-1; 10 bases map to TRBD1. The germline CDR1 and CDR2 sequences are MNHEY and SVGEGT. Losses at the gene ends were 0 bases for V and 4 bases for J; bases not matched to a gene: 2. This CDR3 is built from 15 residues. The CDR3 sequence is CASSYSDRGFTEAFF. As DNA, the CDR3 is TGTGCCAGCAGTTACTCGGACAGGGGGTTCACTGAAGCTTTCTTT.

Here the CDR3 reads CATSRAARYEQYF. The CDR3, as DNA: TGTGCCACCAGCAGAGCGGCCAGATACGAGCAGTACTTC. The chain uses TRBV15 and TRBJ2-7; D ambiguous. Germline V lookup: CDR1 LNHNV, CDR2 YYDKDF (reference sequence). The CDR3 totals 13 residues. V lost 1 base and J lost 4, with 8 bases in between.

The chain recombines TRBV12-3 or TRBV12-4 with TRBJ2-7, with unresolved D. The V and J ends lost 3 bases and 2 bases respectively, with 5 bases between them. The CDR3 is 12 residues long. CDR3 sequence (DNA): TGTGCCAGCAGTTTTTCCCCCTACGAGCAGTACTTC. It specifies CASSFSPYEQYF.

The chain carries TRBV7-9 and TRBJ2-1; 7 nucleotides agree with TRBD2. The CDR3 length is 15 residues. J lost 9 bases, V lost 5 bases, and 13 bases had no gene match. The V gene's germline CDR1 is SEHNR and CDR2 FQNEAQ (reference sequence). CDR3 bases: TGTGCCAGCAGCCCGCCTGGACTAGGCCCCGGTGAGCAGTTCTTC. It translates to CASSPPGLGPGEQFF.

V gene TRBV7-9 combines with J gene TRBJ2-5; D remains ambiguous. Trimming left V 4 bases short and J 4 bases short, with 13 bases between. The germline CDR1 and CDR2 sequences are SEHNR and FQNEAQ (reference sequence). The CDR3 sequence is 14 residues long. CDR3 protein: CASSSTVHGETQYF. The CDR3 nucleotides are TGTGCCAGCAGCTCAACAGTTCACGGAGAGACCCAGTACTTC.

The V and J genes are TRBV5-6 and TRBJ2-7, with a possible D match to TRBD1 (6 bases). Germline V CDR1 and CDR2: SGHDT, YYEEEE. This CDR3 has 14 residues. Trimming shortened V by 2 bases and J by 3 bases, and 12 bases separated the two germline ends. In DNA, the CDR3 is TGTGCCAGCAGCTTCCCCCCAGGGGACTACGAGCAGTACTTC. Protein: CASSFPPGDYEQYF.

The chain carries TRBV12-3 or TRBV12-4 and TRBJ1-5; D is unclear. V shed 3 bases and J shed 6 bases, with 15 bases lying between them. The CDR3 has 15 amino acids. This CDR3 reads CASSFPDTPVQPQHF. The CDR3 DNA reads as TGTGCCAGCAGTTTCCCTGACACCCCGGTTCAGCCCCAGCATTTT.

This clonotype turned up a few times. The chain combines TRBV27 with TRBJ2-5; 9 nucleotides agree with TRBD1. Germline assignment: CDR1 MNHEY and CDR2 SMNVEV (reference sequence). This CDR3 region has 16 residues. With V trimmed by 7 bases and J by 4 bases, 13 bases remained unmatched. CDR3 in DNA: TGTGCCAGCACCCCTTATTCCGGGACAGGGCCAGAGACCCAGTACTTC. Amino acid sequence: CASTPYSGTGPETQYF.

The chain combines TRBV7-9 with TRBJ1-1, with D tentatively TRBD1 (6 bases). V was trimmed by 1 base and J by 3 bases, leaving 15 bases between them. Germline CDR1 SEHNR, CDR2 FQNEAQ (reference sequence). This CDR3 comprises 16 residues. The CDR3 DNA reads as TGTGCCAGCAGCTTAGATGTTGGGGGCACGGACACTGAAGCTTTCTTT. Translation gives CASSLDVGGTDTEAFF. Full variable domain (missing parts from reference TRBV7-9 and TRBJ1-1): DTGVSQNPRHKITKRGQNVTFRCDPISEHNRLYWYRQTLGQGPEFLTYFQNEAQLEKSRLLSDRFSAERPKGSFSTLEIQRTEQGDSAMYLCASSLDVGGTDTEAFFGQGTRLTVV.

V usage is TRBV9 and J usage is TRBJ2-1; D call uncertain. Germline lookup yields CDR1 SGDLS and CDR2 YYNGEE. The length of the CDR3 is 15 residues. V lost 2 bases and J lost 8, with 17 bases in between. The CDR3 region is CASSVHGDGWDEQFF. In DNA form, the CDR3 reads TGTGCCAGCAGCGTCCACGGTGATGGGTGGGATGAGCAGTTCTTC.

J is TRBJ2-1 and V is TRBV27; TRBD2 matches 9 bases. After removal of 4 bases from V and 7 bases from J, the junction contained 8 bases not matched to a gene. In germline, CDR1 is MNHEY, CDR2 SMNVEV (reference sequence). The CDR3 is 15 amino acids. Here the CDR3 reads CASSSFSGGGNEQFF. In DNA, the CDR3 is TGTGCCAGCAGTTCCTTTAGCGGGGGCGGGAATGAGCAGTTCTTC.

The rearrangement joins TRBV2 to TRBJ2-4, with D possibly matching TRBD1 (5 bases). Trimming stripped 7 bases from V and 6 bases from J, with 16 bases between. This CDR3 spans 14 amino acids. CDR1 and CDR2 (germline): SNHLY, FYNNEI. CDR3 DNA sequence: TGTGCCAGCAATGGGCCCGAAGGGGCAAACATTCAGTACTTC. Its protein product is CASNGPEGANIQYF.

This clonotype has just a few counts. The rearrangement links TRBV7-6 to TRBJ1-1; D perhaps matches TRBD1 (6 bases). The V gene lost 4 bases and the J gene lost 6 bases, with 12 bases spanning the gap. CDR3 length: 13 amino acids. Per the germline V gene, CDR1 is SGHVS and CDR2 is FNYEAQ. The CDR3 reads CASSSSQGAEAFF. The DNA for the CDR3 is TGTGCCAGCAGCTCTTCACAGGGCGCTGAAGCTTTCTTT.

Only a few counts were recorded for this clonotype. The DNA for the CDR3 is TGTGCCAGCAGTTCCTGGACACTAGAAGCTTTCTTT. This sequence encodes CASSSWTLEAFF. The chain couples TRBV6-6 to TRBJ1-1; tentatively, D is TRBD1 (5 bases). The CDR3 spans 12 residues. V lost 4 bases and J 8 bases, leaving 11 bases between the germline ends. Germline V lookup: CDR1 MNHNY, CDR2 SVGAGI (reference sequence).

The chain recombines TRBV6-5 with TRBJ2-2; 8 bases fit TRBD2. The CDR3 is made up of 15 amino acids. V was clipped by 8 bases and J by 6 bases; unmatched bases: 11. CDR1 is MNHEY and CDR2 is SVGAGI in the germline V gene. The CDR3 spells CASGAGLDFAGELFF. The CDR3 DNA reads as TGTGCCAGCGGTGCGGGACTAGATTTTGCCGGGGAGCTGTTTTTT.

This clonotype was seen ten or more times. J is TRBJ2-1 and V is TRBV20-1; D not resolved. Per germline, CDR1 DFQATT and CDR2 SNEGSKA (reference sequence). The CDR3 length is 15 residues. V was pared by 3 bases and J by 2 bases, with 14 bases between. The CDR3 region is CSASSLINPYNEQFF. The CDR3 DNA reads TGCAGTGCTAGTAGTCTCATCAATCCCTACAATGAGCAGTTCTTC.

The sample holds a few counts of this clonotype. The chain couples TRBV7-8 to TRBJ2-1; either TRBD1 or TRBD2 may supply D (5 bases each). The V and J ends lost 6 bases and 4 bases respectively, with 13 bases between them. CDR1 is SGHVS, CDR2 FQNEAQ, per germline. CDR3 length: 14 amino acids. For the CDR3, the DNA is TGTGCCAGCAGGGGGACCCAATATTACAATGAGCAGTTCTTC. Encoded protein: CASRGTQYYNEQFF.

This clonotype has more than one count but fewer than ten. A read error may account for a junction end that differs from germline. This rearrangement joins TRBV2 to TRBJ2-3; 14 nucleotides line up with TRBD2. Germline values: CDR1 SNHLY, CDR2 FYNNEI. The CDR3 consists of 16 residues. The CDR3 coding sequence is TGTGCCAGCACTGAAGGGACTAGCGGGGGTACAGATACGCAGTATTTT. It encodes CASTEGTSGGTDTQYF.

This clonotype was observed at least ten times. This chain joins TRBV7-3 and TRBJ2-3; TRBD2 aligns across 11 bases. Trimming cost V 3 bases and J 4 bases; bases outside gene matches: 6. This CDR3 is built from 16 residues. Germline loops: CDR1 SGHTA, CDR2 FQGTGA. In nucleotides, the CDR3 is TGTGCCAGCAGCTTCTTAGCGGGAGGGCCCCCAGATACGCAGTATTTT. Translation: CASSFLAGGPPDTQYF.

This clonotype came up a few times. The rearrangement joins TRBV27 to TRBJ2-7; D is unclear. The CDR3 runs 16 residues. Trimming pared 8 bases from V and 3 bases from J, leaving 23 bases between. Germline V gene sequence: CDR1 MNHEY, CDR2 SMNVEV (reference sequence). The chain's CDR3 is CASGASRLATDYEQYF. CDR3 sequence (DNA): TGTGCCAGCGGAGCGTCGAGGTTGGCGACCGACTACGAGCAGTACTTC.

This clonotype has only a few counts. The V gene is TRBV27, the J gene TRBJ2-7, with D uncertain. The CDR3 covers 14 residues. Germline CDR1 MNHEY, CDR2 SMNVEV (reference sequence). The V end was cut by 7 bases, the J end by 2 bases, with 15 bases between. CDR3 amino acids: CASTLTWGAYEQYF. DNA for the CDR3: TGTGCCAGCACCCTTACCTGGGGTGCCTACGAGCAGTACTTC.

The rearrangement links TRBV7-3 to TRBJ2-5, with 9 bases lining up with TRBD2. CDR1 SGHTA and CDR2 FQGTGA come from the germline V gene. The CDR3 is 13 amino acids. The V and J ends lost 5 bases and 10 bases, in that order; junction bases with no gene match: 8. The CDR3 nucleotides are TGTGCCAGCAGCGTGCTAGCGGGGTCGGGCCAGTACTTC. This translates into CASSVLAGSGQYF.

This clonotype showed up just a few times. The chain employs TRBV20-1 and TRBJ1-4; no definite D call. The length of the CDR3 is 15 residues. The V gene lost 0 bases and the J gene lost 3 bases, with 11 bases spanning the gap. The germline CDR1 and CDR2 sequences are DFQATT and SNEGSKA (reference sequence). CDR3 DNA sequence: TGCAGTGCTAGAGACAGATCTGCGTCTAATGAAAAACTGTTTTTT. It yields the protein CSARDRSASNEKLFF.

This chain joins TRBV5-1 and TRBJ2-1; 7 positions agree with TRBD1. Germline CDR1 reads SGHRS; CDR2 reads YFSETQ. With 2 bases clipped from V and 7 bases from J, the junction kept 6 bases outside the gene matches. The CDR3 consists of 14 residues. Here the CDR3 reads CASSLGTDANEQFF. Written as DNA, the CDR3 is TGCGCCAGCAGCTTAGGGACAGACGCTAATGAGCAGTTCTTC.

The V gene is TRBV13, the J gene TRBJ2-7; D perhaps matches TRBD1 (7 bases). Germline CDR1 and CDR2: PRHDT and FYEKMQ (reference sequence). Trimming took off 5 bases at V and 0 bases at J, with 17 bases between the two ends. The CDR3 is made up of 16 amino acids. DNA of the CDR3: TGTGCCAGCAGCGCCCAGGGGGGCCCGAGCTCCTACGAGCAGTACTTC. Its protein product is CASSAQGGPSSYEQYF.

The gene calls are TRBV7-9 and TRBJ1-1; tentative D call: TRBD1 (5 bases). CDR3 length: 12 amino acids. The germline gives CDR1 SEHNR, CDR2 FQNEAQ (reference sequence). The ends were cut back, 1 base at V and 7 bases at J, with 7 bases in the middle. CDR3 bases: TGTGCCAGCAGCTTAGGGGGACTTGAAGCTTTCTTT. Amino acid sequence: CASSLGGLEAFF.